This is a list of T cell receptor beta chains from one sample in a study of beta chain features in type 1 diabetes. Libraries were prepared by immunoSEQ multiplex PCR; TCRdb keeps only in-frame clonotypes and omits some of them. The repertoire holds under 500,000 clones, with 30% as singletons. Sequenced sample: naive CD4+ T cells from blood. These receptors all come from a man in his late teens or twenties in good health. CDR3s include the opening cysteine and the closing phenylalanine or tryptophan. The D gene is left open where the match is weak. Only some rows state a clone size, as once, few, many or a class for expanded clones.

size: -
V: TRBV7-6
J: TRBJ2-5
D: -
CDR3: CASSPRRLSETQYF
DNA: TGTGCCAGCAGCCCCAGGAGACTTTCAGAGACCCAGTACTTC

size: -
V: TRBV6-5
J: TRBJ2-7
D: -
CDR3: CASSAPGRAPYEQYF
DNA: TGTGCCAGCAGTGCACCGGGACGGGCTCCCTACGAGCAGTACTTC

size: -
V: TRBV29-1
J: TRBJ1-2
D: -
CDR3: CSVVRENYGYTF
DNA: TGCAGCGTTGTAAGGGAGAACTATGGCTACACCTTC

size: few
V: TRBV7-2
J: TRBJ2-1
D: TRBD2
CDR3: CASSRLAGSYNEQFF
DNA: TGTGCCAGCAGCCGACTAGCGGGTTCCTACAATGAGCAGTTCTTC

size: few
V: TRBV29-1
J: TRBJ2-1
D: -
CDR3: CSVGGLGYNEQFF
DNA: TGCAGCGTCGGTGGTTTGGGTTACAATGAGCAGTTCTTC

size: -
V: TRBV30
J: TRBJ2-3
D: TRBD2
CDR3: CASRTGGQDTQYF
DNA: TGTGCCTCAAGGACGGGAGGGCAAGATACGCAGTATTTT

size: few
V: TRBV7-2
J: TRBJ2-1
D: -
CDR3: CASSHRSNEQFF
DNA: TGTGCCAGCAGCCACCGGTCTAATGAGCAGTTCTTC

size: -
V: TRBV25-1
J: TRBJ2-7
D: -
CDR3: CASSTGYEQYF
DNA: TGTGCCAGCAGTACCGGCTACGAGCAGTACTTC

size: -
V: TRBV9
J: TRBJ2-7
D: -
CDR3: CASSQGYEQYF
DNA: TGTGCCAGCAGTCAGGGGTACGAGCAGTACTTC

size: few
V: TRBV29-1
J: TRBJ2-6
D: TRBD1
CDR3: CSVGDRAGANVLTF
DNA: TGCAGCGTCGGCGACAGGGCTGGGGCCAACGTCCTGACTTTC

size: few
V: TRBV9
J: TRBJ2-7
D: TRBD2
CDR3: CASSEGTSGSEQYF
DNA: TGTGCCAGCAGCGAAGGGACTAGCGGGAGTGAGCAGTACTTC

size: few
V: TRBV29-1
J: TRBJ2-4
D: TRBD1
CDR3: CSASVGDRGGNIQYF
DNA: TGCAGTGCATCGGTGGGGGACAGAGGAGGAAACATTCAGTACTTC

size: -
V: TRBV6-1
J: TRBJ2-2
D: TRBD1
CDR3: CASSPRDRNTGELFF
DNA: TGTGCCAGCAGTCCCCGGGACAGGAACACCGGGGAGCTGTTTTTT

size: -
V: TRBV19
J: TRBJ2-3
D: -
CDR3: CASSVQNTDTQYF
DNA: TGTGCCAGTAGTGTACAGAACACAGATACGCAGTATTTT

size: -
V: TRBV13
J: TRBJ2-7
D: -
CDR3: CASSLLYNEQYF
DNA: TGTGCCAGCAGCCTGCTTTACAACGAGCAGTACTTC

size: -
V: TRBV15
J: TRBJ2-7
D: -
CDR3: CATKRDRAYEFGYEQYF
DNA: TGTGCCACGAAAAGGGACCGGGCCTACGAGTTCGGCTACGAGCAGTACTTC

size: -
V: TRBV5-4
J: TRBJ2-7
D: -
CDR3: CASSSRDINVASEQYF
DNA: TGTGCCAGCAGCTCTAGGGACATCAACGTTGCCTCCGAGCAGTACTTC

size: once
V: TRBV28
J: TRBJ2-7
D: TRBD1
CDR3: CASETGDHEQYF
DNA: TGTGCCAGCGAGACAGGGGACCACGAGCAGTACTTC

size: -
V: TRBV19
J: TRBJ2-7
D: -
CDR3: CASSIVRGAHEQYF
DNA: TGTGCCAGTAGTATAGTGCGGGGTGCCCACGAGCAGTACTTC

size: -
V: TRBV23-1
J: TRBJ2-7
D: -
CDR3: CASSPYEQYF
DNA: TGCGCCAGCAGTCCGTACGAGCAGTACTTC

size: -
V: TRBV27
J: TRBJ2-3
D: -
CDR3: CASTGQGPGTQYF
DNA: TGTGCCAGCACGGGGCAAGGCCCCGGTACGCAGTATTTT

size: few
V: TRBV29-1
J: TRBJ2-6
D: -
CDR3: CSVKSNSGANVLTF
DNA: TGCAGCGTAAAAAGTAACTCTGGGGCCAACGTCCTGACTTTC

size: -
V: TRBV30
J: TRBJ1-5
D: TRBD1
CDR3: CAWAQGTAQPQHF
DNA: TGTGCCTGGGCTCAGGGGACAGCTCAGCCCCAGCATTTT

size: -
V: TRBV27
J: TRBJ2-1
D: -
CDR3: CASSRSGSSYNEQFF
DNA: TGTGCCAGCAGTCGTAGCGGTAGCTCCTACAATGAGCAGTTCTTC

size: -
V: TRBV7-3
J: TRBJ1-2
D: -
CDR3: CASSPGTGSYGYTF
DNA: TGTGCCAGCAGCCCAGGGACGGGCAGCTATGGCTACACCTTC

size: -
V: TRBV25-1
J: TRBJ2-5
D: TRBD2
CDR3: CASSGLAGGPETQYF
DNA: TGTGCCAGCAGCGGACTAGCGGGAGGGCCGGAGACCCAGTACTTC

size: once
V: TRBV10-3
J: TRBJ2-2
D: -
CDR3: CAVPSGLNTGELFF
DNA: TGTGCCGTACCCTCGGGGCTGAACACCGGGGAGCTGTTTTTT

size: few
V: TRBV7-2
J: TRBJ2-5
D: -
CDR3: CASSLTGVETQYF
DNA: TGTGCCAGCAGCCTGACAGGCGTGGAGACCCAGTACTTC

size: -
V: TRBV18
J: TRBJ2-1
D: -
CDR3: CAARLSSYNEQFF
DNA: TGTGCCGCCCGTTTGAGCTCCTACAATGAGCAGTTCTTC

size: few
V: TRBV30
J: TRBJ1-5
D: TRBD1
CDR3: CAWNTGGHQPQHF
DNA: TGTGCCTGGAACACAGGGGGACATCAGCCCCAGCATTTT

size: -
V: TRBV6-1
J: TRBJ2-1
D: TRBD2
CDR3: CATRLAGGHEQFF
DNA: TGTGCCACCCGGCTAGCGGGAGGACATGAGCAGTTCTTC

size: -
V: TRBV7-2
J: TRBJ2-3
D: -
CDR3: CASRVGGKGTQYF
DNA: TGTGCCAGCAGAGTCGGAGGGAAGGGTACGCAGTATTTT

size: -
V: TRBV7-9
J: TRBJ1-2
D: TRBD1
CDR3: CASSLGTGEGYGYTF
DNA: TGTGCCAGCAGCTTGGGGACAGGGGAAGGCTATGGCTACACCTTC

size: -
V: TRBV7-2
J: TRBJ2-2
D: -
CDR3: CASSLPQSEPDTGELFF
DNA: TGTGCCAGCAGCTTACCGCAATCGGAGCCGGACACCGGGGAGCTGTTTTTT

size: few
V: TRBV18
J: TRBJ2-1
D: TRBD2
CDR3: CASSLAGGYYNEQFF
DNA: TGTGCCAGCTCGCTAGCGGGAGGTTACTACAATGAGCAGTTCTTC

size: -
V: TRBV27
J: TRBJ2-7
D: -
CDR3: CASSFIGSYEQYF
DNA: TGTGCCAGCAGTTTTATAGGCTCCTACGAGCAGTACTTC

size: once
V: TRBV27
J: TRBJ2-7
D: TRBD1
CDR3: CASSPDRGNYEQYF
DNA: TGTGCCAGCAGCCCCGACAGGGGGAACTACGAGCAGTACTTC

size: few
V: TRBV6-5
J: TRBJ2-5
D: TRBD2
CDR3: CASSYSLAGGRETQYF
DNA: TGTGCCAGCAGTTACTCTTTGGCGGGAGGGCGGGAGACCCAGTACTTC

size: -
V: TRBV30
J: TRBJ1-2
D: -
CDR3: CAWKGNYGYTF
DNA: TGTGCCTGGAAGGGGAACTATGGCTACACCTTC

size: few
V: TRBV7-2
J: TRBJ2-4
D: TRBD2
CDR3: CASSLISTSGIQYF
DNA: TGTGCCAGCAGCTTAATCTCTACTAGCGGCATTCAGTACTTC

size: few
V: TRBV30
J: TRBJ2-7
D: TRBD1
CDR3: CAWSVRGRTEQYF
DNA: TGTGCCTGGAGTGTGAGGGGGCGCACCGAGCAGTACTTC

size: -
V: TRBV28
J: TRBJ1-1
D: -
CDR3: CASSSTGTDPKAFF
DNA: TGTGCCAGCAGTAGCACCGGGACCGATCCCAAAGCTTTCTTT

size: -
V: TRBV4-1
J: TRBJ2-3
D: -
CDR3: CASSQDVPGLKYF
DNA: TGCGCCAGCAGCCAAGATGTGCCCGGACTAAAGTATTTT

size: few
V: TRBV29-1
J: TRBJ2-7
D: TRBD1
CDR3: CSVARDRGTYEQYF
DNA: TGCAGCGTTGCTCGGGACAGGGGTACCTACGAGCAGTACTTC

size: -
V: TRBV7-2
J: TRBJ2-1
D: TRBD2
CDR3: CASSFGTSGSSYNEQFF
DNA: TGTGCCAGCAGCTTCGGGACTAGCGGGAGCTCCTACAATGAGCAGTTCTTC

size: -
V: TRBV4-1
J: TRBJ1-5
D: -
CDR3: CASRGVRGTSPQHF
DNA: TGCGCCAGCAGGGGCGTCAGGGGCACTTCTCCCCAGCATTTT

size: -
V: TRBV7-9
J: TRBJ2-3
D: -
CDR3: CASSWGTRSTDTQYF
DNA: TGTGCCAGCAGCTGGGGGACACGTAGCACAGATACGCAGTATTTT

size: -
V: TRBV2
J: TRBJ2-7
D: -
CDR3: CASSLGRSYEQYF
DNA: TGTGCCAGCAGCCTGGGACGGTCCTACGAGCAGTACTTC

size: -
V: TRBV29-1
J: TRBJ2-1
D: -
CDR3: CSVAELYNEQFF
DNA: TGCAGCGTTGCGGAGCTCTACAATGAGCAGTTCTTC

size: few
V: TRBV4-2
J: TRBJ2-1
D: -
CDR3: CASSQGWRNNEQFF
DNA: TGTGCCAGCAGCCAAGGGTGGAGAAACAATGAGCAGTTCTTC

size: few
V: TRBV30
J: TRBJ1-1
D: -
CDR3: CAWSVEGAAFF
DNA: TGTGCCTGGAGTGTGGAGGGAGCAGCTTTCTTT

size: few
V: TRBV29-1
J: TRBJ2-2
D: -
CDR3: CRMTVNTGELFF
DNA: TGCAGGATGACGGTGAACACCGGGGAGCTGTTTTTT

size: few
V: TRBV7-9
J: TRBJ2-7
D: -
CDR3: CASSPRTSLGEQYF
DNA: TGTGCCAGCAGCCCAAGGACTTCGCTAGGGGAGCAGTACTTC

size: -
V: TRBV30
J: TRBJ2-3
D: TRBD2
CDR3: CAWKRDPTDTQYF
DNA: TGTGCCTGGAAGCGGGACCCCACAGATACGCAGTATTTT

size: -
V: TRBV6-5
J: TRBJ2-5
D: -
CDR3: CASSYSELETQYF
DNA: TGTGCCAGCAGTTACTCGGAGCTTGAGACCCAGTACTTC

size: -
V: TRBV10-3
J: TRBJ1-2
D: -
CDR3: CAISPPNYGYTF
DNA: TGTGCCATCAGCCCTCCTAACTATGGCTACACCTTC